The subject of this entry is one T cell receptor (beta chain). Method: immunoSEQ multiplex PCR; TCRdb's copy keeps in-frame clones and lacks some. The sample lists 100,000 to 150,000 clones; more than 60% were seen once. This specimen comes from a study of blood T cell repertoires in COVID-19. There are 14 residues in the CDR3. The junction had 7 bases not matched to a gene; V was cut back by 7 bases and J by 8 bases. Looked up from germline, CDR1 is SGHAT and CDR2 is FQNNGV. The TCR sequence derives from a woman in her seventies with acute or convalescent COVID-19. Material for sequencing was peripheral blood. This chain uses TRBV11-2 with TRBJ2-1; 11 bases are shared with TRBD1. In DNA, the CDR3 is TGTGCCAGCATCCGGGACAGGGGGTTCGATGAGCAGTTCTTC. This translates into CASIRDRGFDEQFF.